This TCR beta chain emerged from a study of cytomegalovirus exposure and HLA in healthy donors. Study observations and caveats: The authors later found TCR association rates varying by HLA locus, with DRB1 most and HLA-C fewest. 87-base-pair reads could not separate some V segments, including TRBV6-2 and TRBV6-3.

The study ran its PCR with 60 Vbeta and 13 Jbeta primers. The table came from immunoSEQ multiplex PCR; TCRdb's copy has only in-frame clones and leaves some out. The table shows approximately 180,000 clones, with roughly 77% occurring only once. The CDR3 runs 15 residues. The germline gives CDR1 MNHNY, CDR2 SVGAGI (reference sequence). The J segment lost 5 bases and the V segment lost 4 bases, leaving 5 bases of the junction unmatched. Regarding this clone: What it binds is unknown.

The receptor's source is a woman aged 45-60 years in good health and CMV-seronegative. The rearrangement links TRBV6-6 to TRBJ2-2; 9 nucleotides agree with TRBD1. Specimen: PBMCs. The CDR3 DNA sequence: TGTGCCAGCAGTTTCATGACAGGGGGAACCGGGGAGCTGTTTTTT. This encodes CASSFMTGGTGELFF.